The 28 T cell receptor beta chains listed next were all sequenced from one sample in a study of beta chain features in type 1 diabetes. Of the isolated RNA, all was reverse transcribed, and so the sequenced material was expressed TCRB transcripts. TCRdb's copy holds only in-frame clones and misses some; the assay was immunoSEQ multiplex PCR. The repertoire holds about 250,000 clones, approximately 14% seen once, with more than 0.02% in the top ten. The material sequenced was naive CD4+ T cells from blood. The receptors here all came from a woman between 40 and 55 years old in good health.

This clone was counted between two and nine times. The CDR3 bases are TGCGCCAGCAGCACAGGGACCTTAAGAACCCAAGAGACCCAGTACTTC. As protein: CASSTGTLRTQETQYF. V gene TRBV5-1 combines with J gene TRBJ2-5, with D possibly being TRBD1 (6 bases). V was shortened by 4 bases and J by 1 base, with 17 bases between the two germline ends. The germline CDR1 and CDR2 sequences are SGHRS and YFSETQ. The CDR3 has 16 residues.

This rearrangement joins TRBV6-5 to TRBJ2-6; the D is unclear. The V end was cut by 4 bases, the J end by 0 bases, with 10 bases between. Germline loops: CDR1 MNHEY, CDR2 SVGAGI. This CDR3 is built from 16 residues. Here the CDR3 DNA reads TGTGCCAGCAGTTTAACCAGGTCCTCTGGGGCCAACGTCCTGACTTTC. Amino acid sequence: CASSLTRSSGANVLTF.

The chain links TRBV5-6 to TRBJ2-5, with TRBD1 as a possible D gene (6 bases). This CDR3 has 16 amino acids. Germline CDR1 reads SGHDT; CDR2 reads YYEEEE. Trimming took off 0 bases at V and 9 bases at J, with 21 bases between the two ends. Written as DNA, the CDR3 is TGTGCCAGCAGCTTGGCCTTCACCAGGGGCCGGGAAGCCCAGTACTTC. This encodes CASSLAFTRGREAQYF.

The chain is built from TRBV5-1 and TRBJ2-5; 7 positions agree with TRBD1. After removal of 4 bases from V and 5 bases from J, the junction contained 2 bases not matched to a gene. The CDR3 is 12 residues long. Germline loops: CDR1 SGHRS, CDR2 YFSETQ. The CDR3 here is CASSKQGETQYF. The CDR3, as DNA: TGCGCCAGCAGCAAACAGGGGGAGACCCAGTACTTC. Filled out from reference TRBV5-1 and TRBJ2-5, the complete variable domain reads KAGVTQTPRYLIKTRGQQVTLSCSPISGHRSVSWYQQTPGQGLQFLFEYFSETQRNKGNFPGRFSGRQFSNSRSEMNVSTLELGDSALYLCASSKQGETQYFGPGTRLLVL.

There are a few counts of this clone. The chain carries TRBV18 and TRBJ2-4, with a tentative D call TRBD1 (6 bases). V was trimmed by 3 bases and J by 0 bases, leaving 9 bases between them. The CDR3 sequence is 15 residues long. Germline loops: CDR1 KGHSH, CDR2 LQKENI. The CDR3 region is CASSPGHIAKNIQYF. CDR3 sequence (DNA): TGTGCCAGCTCACCGGGACATATAGCCAAAAACATTCAGTACTTC.

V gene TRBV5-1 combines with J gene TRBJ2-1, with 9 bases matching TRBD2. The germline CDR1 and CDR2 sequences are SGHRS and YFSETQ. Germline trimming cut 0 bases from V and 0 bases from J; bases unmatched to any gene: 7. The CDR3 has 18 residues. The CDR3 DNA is TGCGCCAGCAGCTTGGCGGCGGGGGGGGTTAGCTCCTACAATGAGCAGTTCTTC. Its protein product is CASSLAAGGVSSYNEQFF.

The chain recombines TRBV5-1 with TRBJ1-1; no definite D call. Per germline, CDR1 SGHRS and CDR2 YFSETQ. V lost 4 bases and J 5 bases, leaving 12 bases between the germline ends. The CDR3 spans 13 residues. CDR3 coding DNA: TGCGCCAGCAGCATCCCCGAGAGAACTGAAGCTTTCTTT. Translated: CASSIPERTEAFF.

The CDR3 reads CASSQRGQAGGPADTQYF. The CDR3 DNA follows: TGCGCCAGCAGCCAAAGGGGGCAAGCGGGGGGGCCGGCAGATACGCAGTATTTT. This chain joins TRBV4-1 and TRBJ2-3; 10 bases are a match to TRBD2. CDR1 and CDR2 (germline): MGHRA, YSYEKL. V trimming: 2 bases; J trimming: 4 bases; junction bases outside the gene matches: 12. The CDR3 totals 18 residues.

The CDR3 spells CASSYSGGNTDTQYF. As DNA, the CDR3 is TGTGCCAGCAGTTACTCAGGCGGGAACACAGATACGCAGTATTTT. The chain couples TRBV6-5 to TRBJ2-3, with D possibly being TRBD2 (6 bases). This CDR3 has 15 residues. Germline lookup yields CDR1 MNHEY and CDR2 SVGAGI. V lost 0 bases to trimming and J lost 2 bases, with 9 bases between them.

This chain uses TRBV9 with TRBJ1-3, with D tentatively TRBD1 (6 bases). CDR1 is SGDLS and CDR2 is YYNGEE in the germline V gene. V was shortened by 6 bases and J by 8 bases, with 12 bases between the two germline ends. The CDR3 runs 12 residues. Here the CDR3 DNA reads TGTGCCAGCAAGGGGACAACGGACACCATATATTTT. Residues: CASKGTTDTIYF.

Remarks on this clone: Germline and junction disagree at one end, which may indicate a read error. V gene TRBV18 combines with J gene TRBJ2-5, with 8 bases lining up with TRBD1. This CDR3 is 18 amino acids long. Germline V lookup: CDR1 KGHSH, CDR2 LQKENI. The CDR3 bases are TGTGTCAGCTCACCACTATCAGGGGGCTACGGTGTTGGGGAGACCCAGTACTTC. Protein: CVSSPLSGGYGVGETQYF.

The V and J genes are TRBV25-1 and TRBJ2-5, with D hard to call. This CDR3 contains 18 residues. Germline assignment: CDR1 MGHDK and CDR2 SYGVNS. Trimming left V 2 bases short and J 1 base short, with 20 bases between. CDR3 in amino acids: CASSEGHQQALLQETQYF. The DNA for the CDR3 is TGTGCCAGCAGTGAAGGTCACCAGCAGGCCCTCCTCCAAGAGACCCAGTACTTC.

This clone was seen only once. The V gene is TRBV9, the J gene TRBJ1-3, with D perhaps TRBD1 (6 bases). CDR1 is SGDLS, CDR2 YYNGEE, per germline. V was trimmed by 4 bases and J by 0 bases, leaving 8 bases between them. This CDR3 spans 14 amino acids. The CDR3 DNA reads TGTGCCAGCAGCAAGGACAGCTCTGGAAACACCATATATTTT. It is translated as CASSKDSSGNTIYF.

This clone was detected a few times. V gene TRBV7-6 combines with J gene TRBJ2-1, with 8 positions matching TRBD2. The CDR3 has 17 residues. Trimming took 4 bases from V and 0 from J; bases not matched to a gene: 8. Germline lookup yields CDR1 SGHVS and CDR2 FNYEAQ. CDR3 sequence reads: CASSYNSGESSYNEQFF. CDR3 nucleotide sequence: TGTGCCAGCAGCTATAATAGCGGGGAGAGCTCCTACAATGAGCAGTTCTTC.

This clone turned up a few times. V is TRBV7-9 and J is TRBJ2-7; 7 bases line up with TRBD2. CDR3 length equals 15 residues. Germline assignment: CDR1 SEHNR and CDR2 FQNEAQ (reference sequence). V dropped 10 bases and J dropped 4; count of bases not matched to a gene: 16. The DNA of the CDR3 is TGTGCCATTCCTCCCCTTGGCGGGGGAAGATACGAGCAGTACTTC. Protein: CAIPPLGGGRYEQYF.

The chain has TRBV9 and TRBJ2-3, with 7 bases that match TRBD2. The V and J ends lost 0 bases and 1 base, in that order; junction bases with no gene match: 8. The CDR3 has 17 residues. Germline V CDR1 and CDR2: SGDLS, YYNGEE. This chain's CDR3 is CASSVEVFRGGTDTQYF. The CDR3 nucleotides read TGTGCCAGCAGCGTAGAAGTCTTCCGGGGGGGCACAGATACGCAGTATTTT.

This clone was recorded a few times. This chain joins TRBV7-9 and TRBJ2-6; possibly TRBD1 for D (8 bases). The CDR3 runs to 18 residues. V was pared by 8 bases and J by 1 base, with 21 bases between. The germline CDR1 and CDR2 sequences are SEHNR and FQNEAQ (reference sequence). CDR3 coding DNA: TGTGCCAGCGGTCTTCAACAGGGGGGGCTATCTGGGGCCAACGTCCTGACTTTC. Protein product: CASGLQQGGLSGANVLTF.

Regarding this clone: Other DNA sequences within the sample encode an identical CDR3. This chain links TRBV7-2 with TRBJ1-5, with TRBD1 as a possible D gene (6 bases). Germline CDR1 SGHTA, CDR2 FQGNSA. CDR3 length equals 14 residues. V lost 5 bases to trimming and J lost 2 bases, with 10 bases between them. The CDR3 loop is CASSPRQGNQPQHF. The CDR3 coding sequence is TGTGCCAGCAGCCCTCGACAGGGCAATCAGCCCCAGCATTTT.

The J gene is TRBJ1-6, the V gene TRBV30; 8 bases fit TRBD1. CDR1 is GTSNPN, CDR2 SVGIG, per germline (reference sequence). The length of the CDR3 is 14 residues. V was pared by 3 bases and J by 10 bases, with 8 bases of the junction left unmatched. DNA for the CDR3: TGTGCCTGGAGAACAGGGGGAGTTGGATCACCCCTCCACTTT. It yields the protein CAWRTGGVGSPLHF.

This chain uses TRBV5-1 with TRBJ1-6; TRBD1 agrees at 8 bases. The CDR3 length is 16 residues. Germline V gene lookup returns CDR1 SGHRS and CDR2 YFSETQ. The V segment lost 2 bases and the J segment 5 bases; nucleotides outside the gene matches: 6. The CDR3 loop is CASSLQGGGDNSPLHF. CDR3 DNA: TGCGCCAGCAGCTTACAGGGGGGAGGTGATAATTCACCCCTCCACTTT.

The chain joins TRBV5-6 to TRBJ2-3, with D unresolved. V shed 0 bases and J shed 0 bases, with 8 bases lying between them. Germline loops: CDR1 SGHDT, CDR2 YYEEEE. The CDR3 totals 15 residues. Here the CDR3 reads CASSLDRPSTDTQYF. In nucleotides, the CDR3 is TGTGCCAGCAGCTTGGACAGACCTAGCACAGATACGCAGTATTTT.

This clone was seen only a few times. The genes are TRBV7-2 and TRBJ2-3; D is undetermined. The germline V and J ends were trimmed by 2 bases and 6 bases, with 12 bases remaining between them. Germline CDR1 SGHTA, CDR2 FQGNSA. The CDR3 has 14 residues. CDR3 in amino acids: CASSLTVRLDTQYF. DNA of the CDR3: TGTGCCAGCAGCTTAACGGTCCGGTTGGATACGCAGTATTTT.

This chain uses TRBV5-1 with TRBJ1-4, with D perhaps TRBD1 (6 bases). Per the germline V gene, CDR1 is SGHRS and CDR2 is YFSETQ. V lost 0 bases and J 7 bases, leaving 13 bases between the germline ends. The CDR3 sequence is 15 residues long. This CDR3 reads CASSLAGPGAEKLFF. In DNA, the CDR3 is TGCGCCAGCAGCTTGGCGGGACCAGGGGCTGAAAAACTGTTTTTT.

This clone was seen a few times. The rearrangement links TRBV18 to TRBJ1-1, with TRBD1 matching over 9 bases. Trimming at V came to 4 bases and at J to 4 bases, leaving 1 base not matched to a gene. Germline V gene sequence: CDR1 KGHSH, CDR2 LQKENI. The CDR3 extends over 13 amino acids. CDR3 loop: CASSRDRVTEAFF. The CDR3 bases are TGTGCCAGCTCACGGGACAGGGTCACTGAAGCTTTCTTT.

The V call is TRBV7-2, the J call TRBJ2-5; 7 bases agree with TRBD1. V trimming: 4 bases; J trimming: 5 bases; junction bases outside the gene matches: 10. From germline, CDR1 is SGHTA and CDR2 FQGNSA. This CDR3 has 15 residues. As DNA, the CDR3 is TGTGCCAGCAGCTCAGATCCGGGACAGTGGGAGACCCAGTACTTC. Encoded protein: CASSSDPGQWETQYF.

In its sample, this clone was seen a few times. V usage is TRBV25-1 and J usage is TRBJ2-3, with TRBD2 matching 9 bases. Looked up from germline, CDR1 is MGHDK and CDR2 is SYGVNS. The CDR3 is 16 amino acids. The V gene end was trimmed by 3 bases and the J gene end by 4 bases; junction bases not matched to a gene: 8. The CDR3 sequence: CASSETRGGKADTQYF. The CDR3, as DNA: TGTGCCAGCAGTGAGACGCGGGGGGGTAAGGCAGATACGCAGTATTTT. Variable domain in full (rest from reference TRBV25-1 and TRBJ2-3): EADIYQTPRYLVIGTGKKITLECSQTMGHDKMYWYQQDPGMELHLIHYSYGVNSTEKGDLSSESTVSRIRTEHFPLTLESARPSHTSQYLCASSETRGGKADTQYFGPGTRLTVL.

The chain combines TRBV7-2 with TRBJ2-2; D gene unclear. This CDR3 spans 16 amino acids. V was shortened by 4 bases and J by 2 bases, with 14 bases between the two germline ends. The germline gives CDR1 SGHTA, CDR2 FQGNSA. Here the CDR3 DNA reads TGTGCCAGCAGCTCCCCCAGAGGCGGAAACACCGGGGAGCTGTTTTTT. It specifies CASSSPRGGNTGELFF.

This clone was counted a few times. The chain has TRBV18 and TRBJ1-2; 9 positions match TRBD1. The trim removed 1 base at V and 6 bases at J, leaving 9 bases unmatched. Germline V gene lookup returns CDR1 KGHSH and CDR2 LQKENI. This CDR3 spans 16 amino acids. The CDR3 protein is CASSPRTGTGSHGYTF. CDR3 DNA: TGTGCCAGCTCACCACGAACCGGGACAGGGTCTCATGGCTACACCTTC.